This entry lists 31 T cell receptor beta chains sequenced from one sample in a study of T cells in tuberculosis. Cells were sorted from thawed PBMC rested overnight and stained with GMM-loaded CD1B tetramer, viability dye and anti-CD3. The CD1B tetramers carried C32 glucose monomycolate purified from Rhodococcus equi. Sequencing was performed with immunoSEQ multiplex PCR; in TCRdb, only in-frame clones are kept and a portion is missing. The data contain around 50,000 clones, nearly 90% of them singletons. The sequenced sample was CD1b-GMM tetramer-negative cells sorted from PBMCs. The receptors originated from an adult woman with latent tuberculosis.

Details on this clone: As the CDR3 is not closed by the conserved phenylalanine or tryptophan, this likely results from a read error. The limits of the CDR3 on the DNA are not certain, so only TCRdb's listed CDR3 is given. V gene TRBV30 combines with J gene TRBJ1-5; the D call in the table, TRBD1, was not verified against the DNA. 15 amino acids form the CDR3, both terminal residues included. Germline values: CDR1 GTSNPN, CDR2 SVGIG (reference sequence). The CDR3 region is CAWSVSFGRGQGIEG.

The rearrangement links TRBV4-1 to TRBJ2-4; 9 bases are shared with TRBD2. Per germline, CDR1 MGHRA and CDR2 YSYEKL. Trimming removed 3 bases from V and 1 base from J; junction bases left unmatched: 7. The CDR3 loop spans 17 amino acids. The CDR3 nucleotides are TGCGCCAGCAGCCACTTAGCGGGAGAGGGGGCCAAAAACATTCAGTACTTC. As protein: CASSHLAGEGAKNIQYF.

The chain is built from TRBV7-9 and TRBJ2-3; D not resolved. The CDR3 has 16 amino acids. Trimming removed 2 bases at V and 2 bases at J, with 14 bases between. CDR1 is SEHNR, CDR2 FQNEAQ, per germline (reference sequence). The DNA of the CDR3 is TGTGCCAGCAGCTTAATAGGCGGCTTCTCCACAGATACGCAGTATTTT. Protein: CASSLIGGFSTDTQYF. The entire variable domain, with the rest obtained from reference TRBV7-9 and TRBJ2-3, is as follows: DTGVSQNPRHKITKRGQNVTFRCDPISEHNRLYWYRQTLGQGPEFLTYFQNEAQLEKSRLLSDRFSAERPKGSFSTLEIQRTEQGDSAMYLCASSLIGGFSTDTQYFGPGTRLTVL.

The V call is TRBV4-1, the J call TRBJ2-7; no definite D call. The germline V and J ends were trimmed by 0 bases and 2 bases, with 20 bases remaining between them. CDR3 length: 18 amino acids. Per germline, CDR1 MGHRA and CDR2 YSYEKL. The CDR3 loop is CASSQEPVEDLETYEQYF. As DNA, the CDR3 is TGCGCCAGCAGCCAAGAACCCGTTGAAGACTTGGAAACCTACGAGCAGTACTTC.

The chain recombines TRBV5-1 with TRBJ2-7; tentatively, D is TRBD1 (5 bases). Trimming took off 5 bases at V and 0 bases at J, with 12 bases between the two ends. Germline CDR1 SGHRS, CDR2 YFSETQ. There are 14 residues in the CDR3. The CDR3 loop is CASSEAGNSYEQYF. CDR3 in DNA: TGCGCCAGCAGTGAGGCAGGGAACTCCTACGAGCAGTACTTC.

This rearrangement joins TRBV23-1 to TRBJ1-2; 8 nucleotides line up with TRBD1. TRBV23-1 is filed as an ORF, its function uncertain. CDR3 length: 16 residues. Unmatched junction bases numbered 9, after V lost 3 bases and J lost 3 bases. The CDR3 DNA reads as TGCGCCAGCAGTCACCCGGACAGGGCGGGGGACTATGGCTACACCTTC. It yields the protein CASSHPDRAGDYGYTF.

The chain combines TRBV30 with TRBJ1-5, with no clear D. Germline V CDR1 and CDR2: GTSNPN, SVGIG (reference sequence). Trimming removed 2 bases from V and 6 bases from J, with 11 bases in between. The CDR3 length is 13 residues. CDR3 sequence reads: CAWSSYSRQPQHF. The CDR3 region has the DNA TGTGCCTGGAGTTCGTACAGCCGTCAGCCCCAGCATTTT.

V and J are TRBV5-6 and TRBJ1-1, with TRBD1 matching over 8 bases. V shed 4 bases and J 1 base; nucleotides not matched to a gene: 6. This CDR3 is 15 amino acids long. Germline V gene sequence: CDR1 SGHDT, CDR2 YYEEEE. CDR3 region: CASSIRDRTNTEAFF. CDR3 sequence (DNA): TGTGCCAGCAGCATAAGGGACAGGACGAACACTGAAGCTTTCTTT.

The chain joins TRBV19 to TRBJ1-5, with 8 bases identical to TRBD1. J was trimmed by 5 bases and V by 6 bases; bases with no gene match: 6. In germline, CDR1 is LNHDA, CDR2 SQIVND (reference sequence). This CDR3 region has 14 residues. CDR3 coding DNA: TGTGCCAGTAGGGATGGACAGGGCTATCAGCCCCAGCATTTT. Its protein product is CASRDGQGYQPQHF.

V gene TRBV2 combines with J gene TRBJ2-7; 10 bases map to TRBD2. Germline values: CDR1 SNHLY, CDR2 FYNNEI. The CDR3 has 18 amino acids. V shed 0 bases and J 6 bases; nucleotides not matched to a gene: 14. Written as DNA, the CDR3 is TGTGCCAGCAGTGAAGCTGGGGGGATCCTAGGGACTAGCGCCGAGCAGTACTTC. Protein sequence: CASSEAGGILGTSAEQYF.

Concerning this clone: Compared with germline, one end of the junction differs, possibly owing to a read error. This sequence joins TRBV6-5 and TRBJ2-1, with D perhaps matching TRBD2 (6 bases). Germline CDR1 is MNHEY and CDR2 is SVGAGI. The CDR3 is 14 residues long. The CDR3 reads CASSHSEGRNEQFF. For the CDR3, the DNA is TGTGCCAGCAGTCACTCGGAGGGCCGGAATGAGCAGTTCTTC.

The chain carries TRBV5-6 and TRBJ1-3; no firm D call. V lost 6 bases to trimming and J lost 0 bases, with 13 bases between them. The CDR3 runs 15 residues. Per germline, CDR1 SGHDT and CDR2 YYEEEE. CDR3 region: CASNLVGSSGNTIYF. Here the CDR3 DNA reads TGTGCCAGCAACCTCGTAGGGAGCTCTGGAAACACCATATATTTT.

This rearrangement joins TRBV7-8 to TRBJ2-7; TRBD2 is a possible D gene (5 bases). Germline V gene sequence: CDR1 SGHVS, CDR2 FQNEAQ. The CDR3 runs 16 residues. The V and J ends lost 1 base and 2 bases respectively, with 15 bases between them. This CDR3 reads CASSLGFGGRAYEQYF. CDR3 sequence (DNA): TGTGCCAGCAGCTTAGGTTTTGGAGGTCGAGCCTACGAGCAGTACTTC.

This clone was seen once. The chain couples TRBV7-9 to TRBJ2-7; the match to TRBD2 covers 10 bases. Germline CDR1 is SEHNR and CDR2 is FQNEAQ (reference sequence). The CDR3 totals 15 residues. Trimming took 0 bases from V and 3 from J; bases not matched to a gene: 2. The DNA for the CDR3 is TGTGCCAGCAGCTTAGCCGGACTAGCGGACTACGAGCAGTACTTC. Translation gives CASSLAGLADYEQYF. The variable domain in full, with the rest retrieved from reference TRBV7-9 and TRBJ2-7, is DTGVSQNPRHKITKRGQNVTFRCDPISEHNRLYWYRQTLGQGPEFLTYFQNEAQLEKSRLLSDRFSAERPKGSFSTLEIQRTEQGDSAMYLCASSLAGLADYEQYFGPGTRLTVT.

This chain joins TRBV7-2 and TRBJ1-3; perhaps TRBD1 as D (5 bases). CDR1 is SGHTA and CDR2 is FQGNSA in the germline V gene. V dropped 4 bases and J dropped 0 bases, with 16 bases sitting between them. There are 17 residues in the CDR3. This chain's CDR3 is CASSSSGRWVSGNTIYF. Here the CDR3 DNA reads TGTGCCAGCAGCTCCTCAGGGCGTTGGGTCTCTGGAAACACCATATATTTT.

The V gene is TRBV6-6, the J gene TRBJ1-4; TRBD1 might be the D (6 bases). V was cut by 7 bases and J by 6 bases, with 12 bases left in between. The CDR3 runs to 13 residues. Germline-derived CDR1 and CDR2 are MNHNY and SVGAGI (reference sequence). The chain's CDR3 is CASKSRGDEKLFF. In DNA form, the CDR3 reads TGTGCCAGCAAGAGCAGGGGAGATGAAAAACTGTTTTTT.

The rearrangement links TRBV7-6 to TRBJ1-1; possibly TRBD1 for D (6 bases). CDR1 is SGHVS, CDR2 FNYEAQ, per germline. V lost 5 bases to trimming and J lost 0 bases, with 13 bases between them. The CDR3 length is 15 residues. The DNA for the CDR3 is TGTGCCAGCAGCCCCCCACAGGGCATGAACACTGAAGCTTTCTTT. Amino acid sequence: CASSPPQGMNTEAFF.

This chain joins TRBV7-8 and TRBJ2-7; 8 bases map to TRBD1. Trimming took 3 bases from V and 0 from J; bases not matched to a gene: 4. CDR1 and CDR2 from the germline V gene are SGHVS and FQNEAQ. The CDR3 totals 15 residues. This chain's CDR3 is CASSFQGASSYEQYF. Written as DNA, the CDR3 is TGTGCCAGCAGCTTTCAGGGGGCCAGCTCCTACGAGCAGTACTTC. Filled out from reference TRBV7-8 and TRBJ2-7, the complete variable domain reads GAGVSQSPRYKVAKRGQDVALRCDPISGHVSLFWYQQALGQGPEFLTYFQNEAQLDKSGLPSDRFFAERPEGSVSTLKIQRTQQEDSAVYLCASSFQGASSYEQYFGPGTRLTVT.

The genes are TRBV2 and TRBJ2-1; D remains ambiguous. Trimming removed 8 bases at V and 6 bases at J, with 11 bases between. CDR3 length: 12 amino acids. Germline CDR1 and CDR2: SNHLY and FYNNEI. This CDR3 reads CASDDLFNEQFF. The CDR3 region has the DNA TGTGCCAGCGACGACTTATTCAATGAGCAGTTCTTC.

The V gene is TRBV25-1, the J gene TRBJ1-1, with 9 bases lining up with TRBD1. V lost 3 bases and J lost 0; bases outside the gene matches: 5. This CDR3 region has 16 residues. CDR1 is MGHDK and CDR2 is SYGVNS in the germline V gene. CDR3 bases: TGTGCCAGCAGTGAGAAACGACAGGGGGTGAACACTGAAGCTTTCTTT. This gives the protein CASSEKRQGVNTEAFF.

The rearrangement uses TRBV4-2 and TRBJ1-4, with D perhaps TRBD1 (5 bases). CDR1 is LGHNA and CDR2 is YNFKEQ in the germline V gene. V lost 1 base to trimming and J lost 5 bases, with 11 bases between them. The CDR3 extends over 15 amino acids. CDR3 residues: CASSQGRGRNEKLFF. CDR3 coding DNA: TGTGCCAGCAGCCAAGGAAGGGGCCGGAATGAAAAACTGTTTTTT.

With regard to this clone: One junction end disagrees with the germline gene, perhaps due to a read error. In nucleotides, the CDR3 is TGTGCTAGCAGCTCGGGGAGGGGGTCCCAAGAGACCCAGTACTTC. Amino acids: CASSSGRGSQETQYF. The chain carries TRBV7-7 and TRBJ2-5; a possible D gene is TRBD2 (7 bases). Looked up from germline, CDR1 is SSHAT and CDR2 is FNYEAQ (reference sequence). The CDR3 consists of 15 residues.

The chain has TRBV5-1 and TRBJ1-5, with 11 bases that match TRBD1. The germline V gene encodes CDR1 SGHRS and CDR2 YFSETQ. V lost 4 bases to trimming and J lost 1 base; unmatched junction nucleotides: 7. The CDR3 length is 17 residues. The CDR3: CASSPGTGGRSNQPQHF. The CDR3 DNA reads TGCGCCAGCAGCCCGGGGACAGGGGGAAGGAGCAATCAGCCCCAGCATTTT.

To note about this clone: Mismatch with germline at one junction end may stem from a read error. The rearrangement links TRBV7-7 to TRBJ2-5, with D unclear. This CDR3 comprises 13 residues. Germline V gene sequence: CDR1 SSHAT, CDR2 FNYEAQ (reference sequence). For the CDR3, the DNA is TGTGCTAGCAGCTTAGACGGTCAAGAGACCCAGTACTTC. It is translated as CASSLDGQETQYF.

The rearrangement joins TRBV5-1 to TRBJ2-5, with 15 nucleotides matching TRBD2. The DNA end lines up better with TRBJ2-7; the J call may be wrong. The CDR3 sequence is 19 residues long. Germline V gene data show CDR1 as SGHRS and CDR2 as YFSETQ. CDR3 sequence: CASSLGTSGGALSSYEQYF. The CDR3 nucleotides read TGCGCCAGCAGCTTGGGGACTAGCGGGGGGGCCCTGAGCTCCTACGAGCAGTACTTC.

The gene calls are TRBV11-2 and TRBJ2-2; a possible D gene is TRBD2 (5 bases). V lost 3 bases to trimming and J lost 1 base, with 15 bases between them. This CDR3 has 17 residues. CDR1 SGHAT and CDR2 FQNNGV come from the germline V gene. This chain's CDR3 is CASSFHSGTRNTGELFF. CDR3 bases: TGTGCCAGCAGCTTTCATTCCGGAACTAGGAACACCGGGGAGCTGTTTTTT.

Worth noting for this clone: Other DNA sequences within the sample encode an identical CDR3. The V call is TRBV5-1, the J call TRBJ1-3; tentatively, D is TRBD1 (6 bases). In germline, CDR1 is SGHRS, CDR2 YFSETQ. The ends were cut back, 4 bases at V and 0 bases at J, with 8 bases in the middle. The CDR3 totals 14 residues. The chain's CDR3 is CASSLTGSGNTIYF. The CDR3 region has the DNA TGCGCCAGCAGCCTGACAGGCTCTGGAAACACCATATATTTT.

V and J are TRBV18 and TRBJ2-3; the D gene is possibly TRBD2 (7 bases). V lost 0 bases to trimming and J lost 1 base, with 14 bases between them. Looked up from germline, CDR1 is KGHSH and CDR2 is LQKENI. The CDR3 length is 17 residues. Written as DNA, the CDR3 is TGTGCCAGCTCACCACCGAGGGGGGGTGTGGGCACAGATACGCAGTATTTT. As protein: CASSPPRGGVGTDTQYF.

This chain uses TRBV7-2 with TRBJ1-1, with 7 bases matching TRBD1. The CDR3 has 15 residues. Trimming cost V 5 bases and J 6 bases; bases outside gene matches: 12. CDR1 is SGHTA, CDR2 FQGNSA, per germline. CDR3 coding DNA: TGTGCCAGCAGCCTCAGTGCCGGGACAGTATCTGAAGCTTTCTTT. Translating it yields CASSLSAGTVSEAFF. Complete variable domain (other parts from reference TRBV7-2 and TRBJ1-1): GAGVSQSPSNKVTEKGKDVELRCDPISGHTALYWYRQSLGQGLEFLIYFQGNSAPDKSGLPSDRFSAERTGGSVSTLTIQRTQQEDSAVYLCASSLSAGTVSEAFFGQGTRLTVV.

CDR3 loop: CASSRERGTYEQYF. The CDR3 DNA sequence: TGCGCCAGCAGCCGAGAGAGGGGGACCTACGAGCAGTACTTC. V and J are TRBV4-3 and TRBJ2-7; a possible D gene is TRBD1 (6 bases). V was shortened by 4 bases and J by 2 bases, with 12 bases between the two germline ends. The CDR3 spans 14 residues. Per germline, CDR1 LGHNA and CDR2 YSLEER.

A single count supports this clone. This chain joins TRBV6-5 and TRBJ1-4; D gene ambiguous. CDR3 length equals 15 residues. Trimming pared 5 bases from V and 0 bases from J, leaving 10 bases between. The germline V gene has CDR1 MNHEY and CDR2 SVGAGI. The CDR3 DNA is TGTGCCAGCAGTCCCCTTCCCGCAACTAATGAAAAACTGTTTTTT. This sequence encodes CASSPLPATNEKLFF.